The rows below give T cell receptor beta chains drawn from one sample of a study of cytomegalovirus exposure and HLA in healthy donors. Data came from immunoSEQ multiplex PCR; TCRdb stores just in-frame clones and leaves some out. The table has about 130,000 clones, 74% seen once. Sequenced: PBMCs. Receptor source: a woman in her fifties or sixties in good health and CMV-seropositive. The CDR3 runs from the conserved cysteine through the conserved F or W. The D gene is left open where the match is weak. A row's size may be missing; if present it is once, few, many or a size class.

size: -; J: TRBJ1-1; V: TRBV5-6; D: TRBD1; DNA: TGTGCCAGCAGCTTGACAGGTTCCCGAGCAGGGGGCACTGAAGCTTTCTTT; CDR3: CASSLTGSRAGGTEAFF
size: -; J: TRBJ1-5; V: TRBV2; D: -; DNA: TGTGCCAGCACCCGACAGCCTCTCGCGGGCAATCAGCCCCAGCATTTT; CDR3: CASTRQPLAGNQPQHF
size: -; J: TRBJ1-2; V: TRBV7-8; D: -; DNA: TGTGCCAGCAGCTTAGAGACTATCAGTGGCTACACCTTC; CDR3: CASSLETISGYTF
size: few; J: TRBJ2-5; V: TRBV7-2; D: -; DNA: TGTGCCAGCAGCTTAGCGTACGGGGAGACCCAGTACTTC; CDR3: CASSLAYGETQYF
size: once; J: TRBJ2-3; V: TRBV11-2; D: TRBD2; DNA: TGTGCCAGCAGCTTAGAAGCGGGGGGCCCCAATACGCAGTATTTT; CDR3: CASSLEAGGPNTQYF
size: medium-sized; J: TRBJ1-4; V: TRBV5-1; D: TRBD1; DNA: TGCGCCAGCAGCTTGCAGGGGGCGCAATCTAATGAAAAACTGTTTTTT; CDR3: CASSLQGAQSNEKLFF
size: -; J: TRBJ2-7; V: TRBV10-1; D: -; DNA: TGCGCCAGCAGTGCTAACAGATACGAGCAGTACTTC; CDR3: CASSANRYEQYF
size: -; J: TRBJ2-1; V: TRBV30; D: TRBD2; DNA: TGTGCAAAGCAGGAGAGCGGGGGGGCGGGTGAGCAGTTCTTC; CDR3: CAKQESGGAGEQFF
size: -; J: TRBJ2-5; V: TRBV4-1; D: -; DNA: TGCGCCAGCAGCGAACGCGGGGAGACCCAGTACTTC; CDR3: CASSERGETQYF
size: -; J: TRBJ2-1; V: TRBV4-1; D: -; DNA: TGCGCCAGCAGCCATGGAGAACGGGGGAGCTCCTACAATGAGCAGTTCTTC; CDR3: CASSHGERGSSYNEQFF
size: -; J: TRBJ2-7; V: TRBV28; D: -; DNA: TGTGCCAGCAGAAACCAGGGCTACGAGCAGTACTTC; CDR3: CASRNQGYEQYF
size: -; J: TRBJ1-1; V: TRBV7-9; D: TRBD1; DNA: TGTGCCAGCAGTTTGGACAGGGGGCAAGGGGGGGCTTTCTTT; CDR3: CASSLDRGQGGAFF
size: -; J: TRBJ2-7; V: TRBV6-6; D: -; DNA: TGTGCCAGCAGATCGGGGGATTCCTACGAGCAGTACTTC; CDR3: CASRSGDSYEQYF
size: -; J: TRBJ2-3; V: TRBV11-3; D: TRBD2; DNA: TGTGCCAGCAGCTCCGGACTAGCGGGGAACACAGATACGCAGTATTTT; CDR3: CASSSGLAGNTDTQYF
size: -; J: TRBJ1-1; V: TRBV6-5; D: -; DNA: TGTGCCAGCAGTTACCAAGGGGGAGTTTATACTGAAGCTTTCTTT; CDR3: CASSYQGGVYTEAFF
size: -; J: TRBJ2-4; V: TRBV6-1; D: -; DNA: TGTGCCAGCAGTAGGCAACAGGCGCCCATTCAGTACTTC; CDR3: CASSRQQAPIQYF
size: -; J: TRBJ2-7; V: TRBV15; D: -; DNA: TGTGCCACCAGCAGAGATTTCGGTTACGAGCAGTACTTC; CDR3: CATSRDFGYEQYF
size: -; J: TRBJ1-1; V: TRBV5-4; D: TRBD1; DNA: TGTGCCAGCAGCTCAGCAGTGACAGGGCGCACTGAAGCTTTCTTT; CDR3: CASSSAVTGRTEAFF
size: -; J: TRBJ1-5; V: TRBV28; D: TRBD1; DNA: TGTGCCAGCAGTGGGGGACAGGGAGGTTATAGCAATCAGCCCCAGCATTTT; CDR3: CASSGGQGGYSNQPQHF
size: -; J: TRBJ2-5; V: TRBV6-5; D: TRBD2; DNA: TGTGCCAGCAGTTACCGTGGACTAGCGGGGGAGACCCAGTACTTC; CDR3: CASSYRGLAGETQYF
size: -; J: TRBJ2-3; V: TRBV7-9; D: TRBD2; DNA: TGTGCCAGCAGCGTAGTAACGTCTAGCGGGGCAGATACGCAGTATTTT; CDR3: CASSVVTSSGADTQYF
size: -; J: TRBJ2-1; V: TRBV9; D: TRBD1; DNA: TGTGCCAGCAGCGTAGCGTCGATTGGGACAGGGGGCAATGAGCAGTTCTTC; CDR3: CASSVASIGTGGNEQFF
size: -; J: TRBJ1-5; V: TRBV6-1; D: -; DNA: TGTGCCAGCAGTGAAAAGCGGCCCCAGCATTTT; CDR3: CASSEKRPQHF
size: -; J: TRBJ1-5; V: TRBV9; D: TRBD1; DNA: TGTGCCAGCAGCAGGGGGCTCGGTCAGCCCCAGCATTTT; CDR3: CASSRGLGQPQHF
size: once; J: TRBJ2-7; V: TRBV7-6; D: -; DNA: TGTGCCAGCTCCTGGGAAGCAGACTACGAGCTGTACTTC; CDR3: CASSWEADYELYF
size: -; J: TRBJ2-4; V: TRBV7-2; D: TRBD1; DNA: TGTGCCAGCAGCTCATATCCTGGGACAGGGTTAAACATTCAGTACTTC; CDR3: CASSSYPGTGLNIQYF
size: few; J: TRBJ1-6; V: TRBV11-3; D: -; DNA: TGTGCCAGCAGCGCCGGGTCGGCAAATTCACCCCTCCACTTT; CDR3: CASSAGSANSPLHF
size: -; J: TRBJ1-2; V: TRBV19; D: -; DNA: TGTGCCAGTAGTATAGAGCAGGGCCTCTATGGCTACACCTTC; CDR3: CASSIEQGLYGYTF
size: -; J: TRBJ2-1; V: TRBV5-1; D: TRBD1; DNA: TGCGCCAGCAGCTCTGGACAGGGGATCGTCAATGAGCAGTTCTTC; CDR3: CASSSGQGIVNEQFF
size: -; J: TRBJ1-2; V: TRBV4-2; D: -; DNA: TGTGCCAGCAGCCATCGCCCCATGGAGGGGATTGATGGCTACACCTTC; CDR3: CASSHRPMEGIDGYTF
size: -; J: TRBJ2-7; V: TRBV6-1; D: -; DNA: TGTGCCAGCGAAAGCGGACAGACCTACGAGCAGTACTTC; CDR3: CASESGQTYEQYF
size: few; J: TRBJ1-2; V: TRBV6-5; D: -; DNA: TGTGCCAGCAGCTCGCGGAGCTTTGGCTACACCTTC; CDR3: CASSSRSFGYTF
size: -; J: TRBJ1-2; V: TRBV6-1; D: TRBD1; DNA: TGTGCCAGCAGTGTCGGGACAGGGGGCTATGGCTACACCTTC; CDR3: CASSVGTGGYGYTF
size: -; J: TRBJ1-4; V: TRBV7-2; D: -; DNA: TGTGCCAGCAGCTTACAAGGGGGTCAGGGAGTTGGTGAAAAACTGTTTTTT; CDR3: CASSLQGGQGVGEKLFF
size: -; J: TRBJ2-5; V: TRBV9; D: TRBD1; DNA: TGTGCCAGCAGCAAAACAGGGGTACAAGAGACCCAGTACTTC; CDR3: CASSKTGVQETQYF
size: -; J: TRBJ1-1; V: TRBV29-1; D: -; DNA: TGCAGCGTTGTCGGCGGGGGCTCGCACACTGAAGCTTTCTTT; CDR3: CSVVGGGSHTEAFF
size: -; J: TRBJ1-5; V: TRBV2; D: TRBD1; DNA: TGTGCCAGCAGTGGGACAGGGGGCAGGGGTCAGCCCCAGCATTTT; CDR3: CASSGTGGRGQPQHF
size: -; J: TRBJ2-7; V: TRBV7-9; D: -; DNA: TGTGCCAGCAGCCCAAACAGGGTAACCTACGAGCAGTACTTC; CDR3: CASSPNRVTYEQYF
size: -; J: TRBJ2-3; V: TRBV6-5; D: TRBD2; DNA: TGTGCCAGCAGCATAGCGGGGGGGCCAAATACGCAGTATTTT; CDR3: CASSIAGGPNTQYF
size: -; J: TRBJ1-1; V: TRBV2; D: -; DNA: TGTGCCAGCAGTGAGAACAGGTTGACCACTGAAGCTTTCTTT; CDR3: CASSENRLTTEAFF
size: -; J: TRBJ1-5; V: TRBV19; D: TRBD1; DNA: TGTGCCAGTAGCCCGGGACAGGGCTTTTATAGCAATCAGCCCCAGCATTTT; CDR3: CASSPGQGFYSNQPQHF
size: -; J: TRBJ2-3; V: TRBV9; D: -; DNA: TGTGCCAGCAGCGTGGGGGGGGCCCACGTAGATACGCAGTATTTT; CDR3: CASSVGGAHVDTQYF
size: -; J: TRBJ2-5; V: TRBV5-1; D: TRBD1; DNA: TGCGCCAGCGTCCCAGGGGGTAAGGGGGAGACCCAGTACTTC; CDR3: CASVPGGKGETQYF